A single T cell receptor beta chain is shown here with its context. Its antigen is not known. This table comes from immunoSEQ multiplex PCR, and its TCRdb copy is limited to in-frame clones, with some not included. The table lists hundreds of thousands of clones, approximately 74% of them singletons. V dropped 2 bases and J dropped 5 bases, with 15 bases sitting between them. Germline CDR1 MNHNY, CDR2 SVGAGI (reference sequence). The CDR3 spans 15 residues. Memory CD4+ cells were the fraction left after CD45RA+ naive selection. This sample was included in a study of shared clonotypes between healthy human individuals. General study findings and limits: Deeper or shallower sequencing was expected to change how clonotypes are shared among donors. Sorted-subset sequencing, rarefaction showed, was incomplete despite large depth.

The origin of this receptor is a woman aged 30 to 39 in good health. The sequencing input was memory CD4+ T cells sorted from blood. Subset given: CD45RA-negative fraction. The chain uses TRBV6-6 and TRBJ1-2; possibly TRBD1 for D (5 bases). The CDR3, as DNA: TGTGCCAGCAGTTACGGGCAGGGAAGATCTTATGGCTACACCTTC. Protein sequence: CASSYGQGRSYGYTF.